What follows are 18 T cell receptor beta chains derived from one specimen sequenced in a study of cytomegalovirus exposure and HLA in healthy donors. The PCR contained 60 Vbeta and 13 Jbeta primers. Profiling relied on immunoSEQ multiplex PCR, and the TCRdb table lists in-frame clones only, not all of them. The sample carries about 100,000 clones, 81% recorded once. The sequenced sample was PBMCs. Receptors were obtained from a woman between 70 and 85 years old in good health and CMV-seropositive.

The V and J genes are TRBV30 and TRBJ2-7, with 9 bases matching TRBD2. With 7 bases clipped from V and 4 bases from J, the junction kept 17 bases outside the gene matches. The CDR3 has 16 residues. Per germline, CDR1 GTSNPN and CDR2 SVGIG (reference sequence). The DNA for the CDR3 is TGTGCCTCGAGCGGGCGGCGGGCTAGCGGGGTTTACGAGCAGTACTTC. Protein: CASSGRRASGVYEQYF. The entire variable domain, with the rest obtained from reference TRBV30 and TRBJ2-7, is as follows: SQTIHQWPATLVQPVGSPLSLECTVEGTSNPNLYWYRQAAGRGLQLLFYSVGIGQISSEVPQNLSASRPQDRQFILSSKKLLLSDSGFYLCASSGRRASGVYEQYFGPGTRLTVT.

In its sample, this clone was seen a few times. The CDR3 spells CASSGGTSEYYEQYF. The CDR3 DNA sequence: TGCGCCAGCAGCGGTGGGACTAGCGAATACTACGAGCAGTACTTC. The chain couples TRBV4-1 to TRBJ2-7, with 10 bases that match TRBD2. The CDR3 consists of 15 residues. Germline loops: CDR1 MGHRA, CDR2 YSYEKL. The junction had 7 bases not matched to a gene; V was cut back by 5 bases and J by 3 bases.

The rearrangement uses TRBV5-1 and TRBJ1-1; the D gene is possibly TRBD1 (6 bases). V lost 3 bases and J 1 base, leaving 10 bases between the germline ends. CDR1 SGHRS and CDR2 YFSETQ come from the germline V gene. The CDR3 sequence is 14 residues long. This CDR3 reads CASSSDRKNTEAFF. For the CDR3, the DNA is TGCGCCAGCAGCTCCGACAGGAAGAACACTGAAGCTTTCTTT.

V and J are TRBV29-1 and TRBJ1-1, with 8 bases identical to TRBD1. J lost 1 base, V lost 4 bases, and 2 bases had no gene match. The CDR3 consists of 13 residues. Germline CDR1 and CDR2: SQVTM and ANQGSEA. CDR3 sequence reads: CSVVGTGNTEAFF. CDR3 DNA: TGCAGCGTTGTTGGGACAGGGAACACTGAAGCTTTCTTT.

This clone has more than one count but fewer than ten. The genes are TRBV30 and TRBJ2-5; 12 bases are a match to TRBD2. V gave up 5 bases and J gave up 2 bases; unmatched junction bases: 3. The CDR3 runs to 14 residues. Germline CDR1 reads GTSNPN; CDR2 reads SVGIG (reference sequence). CDR3 sequence reads: CAWATSGGQETQYF. The CDR3 DNA reads TGTGCCTGGGCGACTAGCGGGGGACAAGAGACCCAGTACTTC. Using reference TRBV30 and TRBJ2-5 for the parts outside the CDR3, the full variable domain is SQTIHQWPATLVQPVGSPLSLECTVEGTSNPNLYWYRQAAGRGLQLLFYSVGIGQISSEVPQNLSASRPQDRQFILSSKKLLLSDSGFYLCAWATSGGQETQYFGPGTRLLVL.

The chain employs TRBV9 and TRBJ1-2, with D possibly matching TRBD1 (5 bases). Germline CDR1 is SGDLS and CDR2 is YYNGEE. Trimming took off 3 bases at V and 8 bases at J, with 26 bases between the two ends. CDR3 size: 17 residues. This CDR3 reads CASSARDFTPKVWGYTF. In nucleotides, the CDR3 is TGTGCCAGCAGCGCCCGGGACTTTACTCCAAAGGTGTGGGGCTACACCTTC.

The rearrangement joins TRBV11-3 to TRBJ2-7, with 7 bases matching TRBD1. Unmatched junction bases numbered 8, after V lost 4 bases and J lost 5 bases. Germline lookup yields CDR1 SGHNT and CDR2 YENEEA. The CDR3 sequence is 14 residues long. CDR3 DNA: TGTGCCAGCAGCTCTTACAGGGGCTCGGACGAGCAGTACTTC. It encodes CASSSYRGSDEQYF.

This rearrangement joins TRBV15 to TRBJ1-6; 9 bases map to TRBD1. Germline loops: CDR1 LNHNV, CDR2 YYDKDF (reference sequence). V lost 6 bases, J lost 6 bases, and 3 bases stayed unmatched. The length of the CDR3 is 14 residues. CDR3 DNA sequence: TGTGCCACCAGACGGGACAGGGCTAATTCACCCCTCCACTTT. Its protein product is CATRRDRANSPLHF.

This sequence joins TRBV11-3 and TRBJ2-1; 13 positions agree with TRBD2. Germline CDR1 SGHNT, CDR2 YENEEA. CDR3 length equals 16 residues. Trimming cost V 6 bases and J 8 bases; bases outside gene matches: 10. As DNA, the CDR3 is TGTGCCAGCAGGCCCACTAGCGGGAGGGCCCGGGATGAGCAGTTCTTC. Protein sequence: CASRPTSGRARDEQFF.

Here the CDR3 DNA reads TGTGCCAGCAGCTTCGCAGGGGACAATCAGCCCCAGCATTTT. Translated, it gives CASSFAGDNQPQHF. The chain has TRBV5-4 and TRBJ1-5; possible D gene TRBD1, 6 bases. V shed 2 bases and J shed 3 bases, with 9 bases lying between them. This CDR3 is built from 14 residues. Germline CDR1 reads SGHNT; CDR2 reads YYREEE (reference sequence).

The chain links TRBV19 to TRBJ2-5; 8 positions agree with TRBD1. J was trimmed by 5 bases and V by 5 bases; bases with no gene match: 13. The V gene's germline CDR1 is LNHDA and CDR2 SQIVND (reference sequence). This CDR3 has 16 residues. The CDR3 reads CASSSLGQGTTETQYF. The CDR3 DNA follows: TGTGCCAGTAGTTCCCTTGGACAGGGAACGACGGAGACCCAGTACTTC.

The chain joins TRBV11-2 to TRBJ1-1; 8 bases align to TRBD1. The CDR3 length is 16 residues. With 1 base clipped from V and 2 bases from J, the junction kept 6 bases outside the gene matches. Germline CDR1 and CDR2: SGHAT and FQNNGV. CDR3 amino acids: CASSLGGGQGNTEAFF. DNA for the CDR3: TGTGCCAGCAGCTTAGGAGGCGGACAGGGAAACACTGAAGCTTTCTTT. Full variable domain (outside the CDR3, taken from reference TRBV11-2 and TRBJ1-1): EAGVAQSPRYKIIEKRQSVAFWCNPISGHATLYWYQQILGQGPKLLIQFQNNGVVDDSQLPKDRFSAERLKGVDSTLKIQPAKLEDSAVYLCASSLGGGQGNTEAFFGQGTRLTVV.

The V gene is TRBV7-9, the J gene TRBJ2-5; TRBD1 matches 8 bases. This CDR3 comprises 14 residues. J was trimmed by 4 bases and V by 4 bases; bases with no gene match: 5. CDR1 SEHNR and CDR2 FQNEAQ come from the germline V gene (reference sequence). The CDR3 DNA sequence: TGTGCCAGCAGCTCCGGGACAGGAGTAGAGACCCAGTACTTC. Translation gives CASSSGTGVETQYF.

The rearrangement uses TRBV19 and TRBJ1-1; D is undetermined. The V gene's germline CDR1 is LNHDA and CDR2 SQIVND (reference sequence). V was cut by 2 bases and J by 6 bases, with 7 bases left in between. The CDR3 extends over 12 amino acids. The CDR3, as DNA: TGTGCCAGTAGTATACTGGGCGCTGAAGCTTTCTTT. Protein: CASSILGAEAFF.

This chain connects TRBV5-6 to TRBJ2-7; a weak D match, TRBD2 (6 bases). The CDR3 is made up of 15 amino acids. Germline loops: CDR1 SGHDT, CDR2 YYEEEE. V dropped 1 base and J dropped 2 bases, with 13 bases sitting between them. The CDR3 bases are TGTGCCAGCAGCTTGTCGGGGGTCCCTCCCTACGAGCAGTACTTC. Protein product: CASSLSGVPPYEQYF. Full variable domain (missing parts from reference TRBV5-6 and TRBJ2-7): DAGVTQSPTHLIKTRGQQVTLRCSPKSGHDTVSWYQQALGQGPQFIFQYYEEEERQRGNFPDRFSGHQFPNYSSELNVNALLLGDSALYLCASSLSGVPPYEQYFGPGTRLTVT.

The chain combines TRBV18 with TRBJ2-1; possibly TRBD1 for D (6 bases). The CDR3 is 16 amino acids. Germline assignment: CDR1 KGHSH and CDR2 LQKENI. Deletions cut 3 bases from V and 3 bases from J, with 15 bases between. The CDR3 spells CASSPRTAQNYNEQFF. The CDR3 coding sequence is TGTGCCAGCTCACCGCGGACAGCGCAAAACTACAATGAGCAGTTCTTC. Full variable domain (missing parts from reference TRBV18 and TRBJ2-1): NAGVMQNPRHLVRRRGQEARLRCSPMKGHSHVYWYRQLPEEGLKFMVYLQKENIIDESGMPKERFSAEFPKEGPSILRIQQVVRGDSAAYFCASSPRTAQNYNEQFFGPGTRLTVL.

The chain has TRBV5-1 and TRBJ2-2; D is possibly TRBD2 (6 bases). The CDR3 consists of 14 residues. V shed 6 bases and J shed 0 bases, with 9 bases lying between them. Germline values: CDR1 SGHRS, CDR2 YFSETQ. This CDR3 reads CASMTRANTGELFF. The CDR3 nucleotides are TGCGCCAGCATGACTAGGGCGAACACCGGGGAGCTGTTTTTT.

The genes are TRBV5-1 and TRBJ2-5; D might be TRBD1 (5 bases). Trimming took 4 bases from V and 2 from J, leaving 15 bases between them. The CDR3 runs to 15 residues. Germline V gene lookup returns CDR1 SGHRS and CDR2 YFSETQ. For the CDR3, the DNA is TGCGCCAGCAGCGTAGGACAAGGGCGACAAGAGACCCAGTACTTC. It codes for CASSVGQGRQETQYF.